The T cell receptor (beta chain) under discussion was sequenced for a study of T cells in Graves' hyperthyroidism and ophthalmopathy. What was amplified from RNA transcripts were TCR beta CDR3 regions. A set of HTBI primers served as the primers for a first-round RT-PCR of the TCR CDR3. In TCRdb, the multiplex PCR reads were re-called with MiXCR into one record per CDR3 protein. The data hold about 410,000 distinct CDR3 sequences, with 14% to 15% observed a single time. Germline CDR1 is LNHDA and CDR2 is SQIVND (reference sequence). The CDR3 contains 10 residues. V was shortened by 8 bases and J by 6 bases, with 8 bases between the two germline ends.

This sequence was found in a man aged 18 to 30 with Graves' ophthalmopathy. Sequencing was performed on blood. The chain joins TRBV19 to TRBJ2-7; D is unclear. The CDR3 spells CASGRSEQYF. For the CDR3, the DNA is TGTGCCAGTGGCCGGAGCGAGCAGTACTTC. Drawing the rest from reference TRBV19 and TRBJ2-7, the complete variable domain is DGGITQSPKYLFRKEGQNVTLSCEQNLNHDAMYWYRQDPGQGLRLIYYSQIVNDFQKGDIAEGYSVSREKKESFPLTVTSAQKNPTAFYLCASGRSEQYFGPGTRLTVT.